These 31 T cell receptor beta chains came from one sample sequenced in a study of blood T cell repertoires in COVID-19. The data were produced by immunoSEQ multiplex PCR, yet TCRdb's version contains in-frame clones alone and is incomplete. The repertoire holds 400,000 to 500,000 clones, with 70% to 90% as singletons. What was sequenced was PBMCs or T cells enriched from blood (not recorded which). The receptor set was obtained from a woman between 35 and 50 years old who had recovered from COVID-19.

The chain has TRBV5-1 and TRBJ2-7; 7 bases fit TRBD1. Germline assignment: CDR1 SGHRS and CDR2 YFSETQ. V lost 4 bases and J lost 1; bases outside the gene matches: 8. This CDR3 has 15 amino acids. The DNA for the CDR3 is TGCGCCAGCAGCATTAGGGACAGCCCTTCCTACGAGCAGTACTTC. It translates to CASSIRDSPSYEQYF. The full variable domain, completed using reference TRBV5-1 and TRBJ2-7, is KAGVTQTPRYLIKTRGQQVTLSCSPISGHRSVSWYQQTPGQGLQFLFEYFSETQRNKGNFPGRFSGRQFSNSRSEMNVSTLELGDSALYLCASSIRDSPSYEQYFGPGTRLTVT.

The gene calls are TRBV6-2 or TRBV6-3 and TRBJ2-2; 8 nucleotides align to TRBD1. Unmatched junction bases numbered 4, after V lost 4 bases and J lost 0 bases. The CDR3 covers 16 residues. Germline V CDR1 and CDR2: MNHEY, SVGEGT. In DNA, the CDR3 is TGTGCCAGCAGTTTGACAGGGGTCCCGAACACCGGGGAGCTGTTTTTT. Protein: CASSLTGVPNTGELFF.

The genes are TRBV5-1 and TRBJ2-6; D is unclear. Germline CDR1 SGHRS, CDR2 YFSETQ. Trimming shortened V by 0 bases and J by 9 bases, and 7 bases separated the two germline ends. The CDR3 is 13 amino acids. CDR3 amino acids: CASSLGGHNVLTF. The CDR3 DNA reads TGCGCCAGCAGCTTGGGTGGCCACAACGTCCTGACTTTC.

This chain connects TRBV5-3 to TRBJ1-6; D remains unclear. TRBV5-3 is known as an ORF, though its function is uncertain. The V end lost 3 bases, the J end lost 6 bases, and 13 bases lay between the germline ends. The CDR3 extends over 15 amino acids. This CDR3 reads CARSSLEGCNSPLHF. In DNA, the CDR3 is TGTGCCAGAAGCTCCCTGGAGGGTTGTAATTCACCCCTCCACTTT.

This clone was recorded once. CDR3 in amino acids: CASSPGGGIGVEAFF. The CDR3 DNA is TGCGCCAGCAGCCCGGGGGGAGGGATTGGGGTTGAAGCTTTCTTT. V gene TRBV4-3 combines with J gene TRBJ1-1, with D perhaps TRBD1 (5 bases). The CDR3 has 15 amino acids. Germline lookup yields CDR1 LGHNA and CDR2 YSLEER. The V gene lost 4 bases and the J gene lost 7 bases, with 19 bases spanning the gap.

J is TRBJ2-7 and V is TRBV11-3; 9 bases are shared with TRBD1. Looked up from germline, CDR1 is SGHNT and CDR2 is YENEEA. V lost 5 bases to trimming and J lost 4 bases; unmatched junction nucleotides: 3. The CDR3 spans 13 residues. DNA of the CDR3: TGTGCCAGCAGCCCCGGGACAGGGTACGAGCAGTACTTC. It codes for CASSPGTGYEQYF.

The chain is built from TRBV28 and TRBJ1-6; 10 bases match TRBD1. The CDR3 extends over 15 amino acids. V lost 7 bases, J lost 9 bases, and 9 bases stayed unmatched. Germline V gene lookup returns CDR1 MDHEN and CDR2 SYDVKM. The DNA of the CDR3 is TGTGCCAGCACGATAGGTGGACAGGGGGGTTCACCCCTCCACTTT. It codes for CASTIGGQGGSPLHF.

This clone was counted only a few times. The chain links TRBV19 to TRBJ1-2; no reliable D call. CDR1 is LNHDA, CDR2 SQIVND, per germline (reference sequence). Trimming cost V 2 bases and J 4 bases, with 11 bases left between them. The CDR3 consists of 14 residues. CDR3 sequence: CASSITDRLYGYTF. DNA of the CDR3: TGTGCCAGTAGTATAACTGATCGCCTCTATGGCTACACCTTC.

This clone was counted a single time. The chain uses TRBV19 and TRBJ2-1; 10 bases fit TRBD1. The trim removed 8 bases at V and 4 bases at J, leaving 2 bases unmatched. The CDR3 has 13 residues. In germline, CDR1 is LNHDA, CDR2 SQIVND (reference sequence). CDR3 in amino acids: CASRDRGYNEQFF. The CDR3 DNA reads as TGTGCCAGTCGGGACAGGGGATACAATGAGCAGTTCTTC.

The chain recombines TRBV5-1 with TRBJ2-7; 9 bases align to TRBD1. This CDR3 is built from 17 residues. CDR1 SGHRS and CDR2 YFSETQ come from the germline V gene. The junction had 7 bases not matched to a gene; V was cut back by 0 bases and J by 0 bases. The CDR3 sequence is CASSLALTGGLSYEQYF. The DNA of the CDR3 is TGCGCCAGCAGCTTGGCCCTGACAGGGGGTCTCTCCTACGAGCAGTACTTC.

The chain recombines TRBV10-3 with TRBJ2-5; 7 bases fit TRBD2. The CDR3 spans 17 residues. The trim removed 8 bases at V and 4 bases at J, leaving 19 bases unmatched. CDR1 is ENHRY, CDR2 SYGVKD, per germline. CDR3 sequence: CAIRGYSAGEEGETQYF. The DNA of the CDR3 is TGTGCCATCCGTGGTTATAGCGCGGGAGAGGAGGGAGAGACCCAGTACTTC.

The chain carries TRBV18 and TRBJ1-2; 8 nucleotides match TRBD1. CDR1 KGHSH and CDR2 LQKENI come from the germline V gene. The CDR3 runs to 13 residues. Trimming took 4 bases from V and 4 from J; bases not matched to a gene: 2. CDR3 sequence (DNA): TGTGCCAGCTCACAAACAGGGGGCTATGGCTACACCTTC. Protein sequence: CASSQTGGYGYTF.

The chain is built from TRBV7-2 and TRBJ2-2; weak D call: TRBD1 (5 bases). Germline V gene lookup returns CDR1 SGHTA and CDR2 FQGNSA. This CDR3 has 13 residues. V was cut by 5 bases and J by 3 bases, with 7 bases left in between. The CDR3 protein is CASSPQDTGELFF. The CDR3 DNA follows: TGTGCCAGCAGCCCACAGGACACCGGGGAGCTGTTTTTT.

This rearrangement joins TRBV12-5 to TRBJ2-5; 7 bases map to TRBD2. The germline V gene encodes CDR1 LGHNT and CDR2 FRNRAP. The CDR3 length is 13 residues. The trim removed 1 base at V and 10 bases at J, leaving 6 bases unmatched. The CDR3 region is CASGLALGGVQYF. DNA for the CDR3: TGTGCTAGTGGTTTGGCCTTGGGGGGGGTCCAGTACTTC.

CDR3 residues: CASSLYVYEQYF. The CDR3 DNA reads TGTGCCAGCAGCTTGTATGTGTACGAGCAGTACTTC. V usage is TRBV5-6 and J usage is TRBJ2-7, with D uncertain. Germline-derived CDR1 and CDR2 are SGHDT and YYEEEE. The CDR3 runs to 12 residues. V lost 1 base to trimming and J lost 4 bases, with 6 bases between them.

This chain joins TRBV21-1 and TRBJ1-1; TRBD1, the table's D call, was not compared with the DNA. TRBV21-1 is termed a pseudogene. The CDR3 spans 17 residues. The CDR3 reads CASSKVGTGGWGTEAFF. The CDR3 DNA reads TGTGCCAGCAGCAAAGTAGGAACAGGGGGTTGGGGGACTGAAGCTTTCTTT.

The chain carries TRBV5-1 and TRBJ1-4; unclear D gene. The CDR3 has 13 amino acids. V was shortened by 4 bases and J by 4 bases, with 8 bases between the two germline ends. The germline gives CDR1 SGHRS, CDR2 YFSETQ. CDR3 sequence reads: CASSLRLNEKLFF. CDR3 coding DNA: TGCGCCAGCAGCCTAAGACTTAATGAAAAACTGTTTTTT.

The chain carries TRBV29-1 and TRBJ1-1; 10 nucleotides match TRBD1. The germline CDR1 and CDR2 sequences are SQVTM and ANQGSEA. V lost 7 bases to trimming and J lost 6 bases; unmatched junction nucleotides: 5. There are 12 residues in the CDR3. CDR3 nucleotide sequence: TGCAGCGGGGGCGGACAGGGGGCTGAAGCTTTCTTT. Protein sequence: CSGGGQGAEAFF.

The V and J genes are TRBV13 and TRBJ1-1; D gene unclear. The CDR3 is made up of 13 amino acids. V dropped 3 bases and J dropped 3 bases, with 8 bases sitting between them. Per the germline V gene, CDR1 is PRHDT and CDR2 is FYEKMQ (reference sequence). The CDR3 nucleotides are TGTGCCAGCAGCTTCAACTTATACACTGAAGCTTTCTTT. Translating gives CASSFNLYTEAFF.

CDR3 region: CASSPTEVGRNNSPLHF. The CDR3 nucleotides read TGTGCCAGCAGCCCTACTGAGGTAGGGAGGAATAATTCACCCCTCCACTTT. The chain has TRBV3-1 (or the pseudogene TRBV3-2) and TRBJ1-6; no clear D. Germline V gives CDR1 LGHDT, CDR2 YNNKEL (reference sequence). The CDR3 sequence is 17 residues long. V dropped 4 bases and J dropped 5 bases, with 18 bases sitting between them.

This chain uses TRBV2 with TRBJ1-1; D call uncertain. With 1 base removed from V and 11 bases from J, the gap between germline ends came to 20 bases. Germline V gene sequence: CDR1 SNHLY, CDR2 FYNNEI. The CDR3 has 15 residues. CDR3 residues: CASSEVMDPSEVAFF. As DNA, the CDR3 is TGTGCCAGCAGTGAAGTTATGGACCCCTCGGAGGTGGCTTTCTTT.

The chain couples TRBV5-8 to TRBJ1-6; 9 positions agree with TRBD1. The ends lost 7 bases at V and 8 bases at J; junction bases unmatched: 10. CDR3 size: 15 residues. The germline V gene has CDR1 SGHTS and CDR2 YDEGEE. Here the CDR3 DNA reads TGTGCCAGCTCCGGGTCGGGACAGGGCCATTCACCCCTCCACTTT. This sequence encodes CASSGSGQGHSPLHF.

J is TRBJ2-1 and V is TRBV4-1, with D perhaps TRBD2 (7 bases). The CDR3 is made up of 16 amino acids. Germline V CDR1 and CDR2: MGHRA, YSYEKL. Trimming took 0 bases from V and 7 from J, leaving 16 bases between them. This CDR3 is CASSQDKGEGQNEQFF. CDR3 nucleotides: TGCGCCAGCAGCCAAGATAAGGGGGAGGGCCAGAATGAGCAGTTCTTC.

The V and J genes are TRBV11-3 and TRBJ2-1; 8 bases match TRBD1. The V gene end was trimmed by 0 bases and the J gene end by 13 bases; junction bases not matched to a gene: 8. Per the germline V gene, CDR1 is SGHNT and CDR2 is YENEEA. CDR3 length: 14 amino acids. CDR3 nucleotides: TGTGCCAGCAGCTTAGAGTCCAGGGGGCGTAGACAGTTCTTC. Translation: CASSLESRGRRQFF.

The rearrangement uses TRBV2 and TRBJ1-1; D is undetermined. Germline CDR1 reads SNHLY; CDR2 reads FYNNEI. V dropped 4 bases and J dropped 2 bases, with 11 bases sitting between them. CDR3 length equals 14 residues. The chain's CDR3 is CASSALSANTEAFF. The DNA for the CDR3 is TGTGCCAGCAGTGCCCTGAGTGCTAACACTGAAGCTTTCTTT.

The CDR3 nucleotides read TGTGCCAGCAGCGCTACAGGGGCAATTGGAAACACCATATATTTT. It is translated as CASSATGAIGNTIYF. The V call is TRBV9, the J call TRBJ1-3; TRBD1 matches 7 bases. Germline V gene lookup returns CDR1 SGDLS and CDR2 YYNGEE. V shed 3 bases and J 3 bases; nucleotides not matched to a gene: 6. The CDR3 loop spans 15 amino acids.

The chain joins TRBV5-1 to TRBJ1-6, with D possibly matching TRBD1 (5 bases). The CDR3 loop spans 15 amino acids. The V gene lost 6 bases and the J gene lost 8 bases, with 18 bases spanning the gap. CDR1 SGHRS and CDR2 YFSETQ come from the germline V gene. CDR3 DNA sequence: TGCGCCAGCAACCTGGAGGGGCCTTTGGATTCACCCCTCCACTTT. This codes for CASNLEGPLDSPLHF.

A single count supports this clone. The chain's CDR3 is CSVGKGPAGGYTF. The CDR3 DNA sequence: TGCAGCGTTGGAAAGGGTCCGGCGGGGGGCTACACCTTC. V gene TRBV29-1 combines with J gene TRBJ1-2; D unresolved. V was shortened by 4 bases and J by 8 bases, with 17 bases between the two germline ends. CDR3 length: 13 amino acids. Germline CDR1 reads SQVTM; CDR2 reads ANQGSEA.

V and J are TRBV20-1 and TRBJ1-2, with D maybe TRBD1 (5 bases). V lost 3 bases to trimming and J lost 4 bases, with 12 bases between them. Germline assignment: CDR1 DFQATT and CDR2 SNEGSKA (reference sequence). The CDR3 has 13 amino acids. The CDR3 nucleotides are TGCAGTGCTAGTGACACAGGTGGCTATGGCTACACCTTC. Its translation is CSASDTGGYGYTF.

The chain employs TRBV28 and TRBJ2-2; weak D call: TRBD2 (7 bases). V was trimmed by 6 bases and J by 2 bases, leaving 16 bases between them. Germline V gives CDR1 MDHEN, CDR2 SYDVKM. The CDR3 totals 16 residues. CDR3 in amino acids: CASSSPGEGNTGELFF. CDR3 DNA sequence: TGTGCCAGCAGCTCCCCAGGGGAGGGTAACACCGGGGAGCTGTTTTTT.

J is TRBJ2-7 and V is TRBV5-1, with TRBD2 identical over 10 bases. Per germline, CDR1 SGHRS and CDR2 YFSETQ. V was pared by 4 bases and J by 4 bases, with 5 bases of the junction left unmatched. The CDR3 totals 14 residues. CDR3 in amino acids: CASSMGTSDYEQYF. The DNA for the CDR3 is TGCGCCAGCAGCATGGGGACTAGCGATTACGAGCAGTACTTC. The whole variable domain, remainder taken from reference TRBV5-1 and TRBJ2-7, is KAGVTQTPRYLIKTRGQQVTLSCSPISGHRSVSWYQQTPGQGLQFLFEYFSETQRNKGNFPGRFSGRQFSNSRSEMNVSTLELGDSALYLCASSMGTSDYEQYFGPGTRLTVT.